The present T cell receptor beta chain was sequenced within a study of OX40 agonist ivuxolimab in advanced cancers. Sequencing used immunoSEQ multiplex PCR; TCRdb keeps in-frame clones, though not all of them. The sample has tens of thousands of clones, over 80% seen once. Autoimmune disease history or systemic immunosuppression led to patient exclusion. As regards this clone: What it binds is not known.

CDR1 is SGHRS and CDR2 is YFSETQ in the germline V gene. The CDR3 is made up of 14 amino acids. V was pared by 1 base and J by 7 bases, with 6 bases of the junction left unmatched. Study-wide findings and caveats: Some nonresponders likewise displayed low normalized T-cell clonal expansion. Clonal expansion from baseline to week 6 occurred in both CD4+ and CD8+ T cells. The work left the antigen specificity of expanded peripheral T cells undetermined.

This TCR was recovered from an adult with an advanced solid tumor such as melanoma, head and neck, liver or kidney cancer. The rearrangement uses TRBV5-1 and TRBJ2-7; 9 nucleotides match TRBD2. This specimen consisted of CD4+ or CD8+ T cells sorted from blood, obtained in a trial of the OX40 agonist ivuxolimab. CDR3 coding DNA: TGCGCCAGCAGCTTGTTAGCGGGGGCGGGTGAGCAGTACGTC. Translating it yields CASSLLAGAGEQYV.